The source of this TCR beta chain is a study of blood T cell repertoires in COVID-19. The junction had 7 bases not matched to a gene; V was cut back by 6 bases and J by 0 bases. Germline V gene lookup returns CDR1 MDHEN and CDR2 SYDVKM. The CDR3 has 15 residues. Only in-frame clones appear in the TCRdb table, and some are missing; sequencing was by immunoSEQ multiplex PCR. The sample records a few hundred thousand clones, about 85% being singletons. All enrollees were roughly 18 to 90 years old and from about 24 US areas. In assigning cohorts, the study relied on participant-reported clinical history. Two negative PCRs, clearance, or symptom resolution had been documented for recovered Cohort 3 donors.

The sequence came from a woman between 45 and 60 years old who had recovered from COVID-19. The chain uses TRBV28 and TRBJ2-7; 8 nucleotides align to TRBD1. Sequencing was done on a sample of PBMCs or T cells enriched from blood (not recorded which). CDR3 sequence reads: CASSKGTGLSYEQYF. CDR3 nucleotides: TGTGCCAGCAGCAAAGGGACAGGCCTCTCCTACGAGCAGTACTTC.